Sequencing of this TCR beta chain was carried out in a study of blood T cell repertoires in COVID-19. The V gene lost 6 bases and the J gene lost 11 bases, with 16 bases spanning the gap. CDR1 LNHDA and CDR2 SQIVND come from the germline V gene (reference sequence). The length of the CDR3 is 12 residues. This clone showed up just once. Measured with immunoSEQ multiplex PCR; TCRdb has only the in-frame clones, and not every one. This table has 300,000 to 400,000 clones, about 85% appearing once. The gene calls are TRBV19 and TRBJ1-2; no clear D. Sequencing was performed on PBMCs or T cells enriched from blood (not recorded which). The clonotype comes from a woman between 25 and 40 years old who had been exposed to COVID-19. CDR3 in DNA: TGTGCCAGTAGCTCGAGTGTGGTCGGGTACACCTTC. Translation gives CASSSSVVGYTF.